This paragraph reports one T cell receptor beta chain. Its antigen is undetermined. This record comes from a study of T cell responses to AZD1222 COVID-19 vaccine. Whole-study results and caveats: Spike-specific TCR breadth and depth were elevated following two AZD1222 doses. Targeting of unmutated variant regions was reportedly seen in nearly half of spike-specific TCRs. The span of vaccine-associated CD4 TCRs extended across spike, with dominance at 160-218 and 743-854. Clonal diversity may have been underestimated in mostly white British donors.

TCRdb keeps only in-frame clones here, not all; method: immunoSEQ multiplex PCR. The repertoire includes 150,000 to 190,000 clones, about nine tenths of them detected once, and approximately 9.1% sits in the top ten. The trim removed 6 bases at V and 1 base at J, leaving 3 bases unmatched. The length of the CDR3 is 15 residues. Germline loops: CDR1 SGHRS, CDR2 YFSETQ. The sequences come from peripheral blood, collected 28 days after the second AZD1222 dose. The TCR comes from an adult who received the AZD1222 COVID-19 vaccine. This chain uses TRBV5-1 with TRBJ2-3; 12 bases are shared with TRBD2. The CDR3 DNA sequence: TGCGCCAGCACTCTAGCGGGAGGGCGCACAGATACGCAGTATTTT. Its protein is CASTLAGGRTDTQYF.